This TCR beta chain was captured in a study of shared clonotypes between healthy human individuals (dated by TCRdb to between 2020 and 2021). Notes on the research overall: A couple of women and a few men aged 18 to 49 years were included in the cohort. To estimate repertoire size and how much clonotype sharing occurs between individuals, the study deeply sequenced the blood TCR repertoires of five healthy adults. To increase sequencing depth and limit assay-specific biases, different laboratories used diverse techniques to prepare libraries and sequence TCR repertoires. Leukapheresis yielded between about 0.85 and 10 billion PBMCs per donor. Findings and caveats that apply to the study as a whole: Pairwise subsampling indicated that sequencing depth was expected to affect the degree of clonotype sharing among donors. The small number of donors limited the genetic and exposure-history diversity represented. Sampling was restricted to blood, and TCR repertoires in tissues likely differ from the TCR repertoires found in blood.

Using the deep immunoSEQ assay, multiplex PCR amplified TCR CDR3 regions from genomic DNA. Extracted genomic DNA from each cell subset was spread evenly across all wells of several immunoSEQ 96-well plates, with each plate serving as a replicate. For unsorted PBMC, about 300 ng genomic DNA, equal to around 30,000 T cell genomes, was loaded into each replicate PCR. Unsorted PBMC genomic DNA was sequenced across ten immunoSEQ deep assay plates. The purified libraries were quantified using a Qubit 3.0 fluorometer, sized with a Bioanalyzer 2100, and then quantified again using the KAPA Library Quantification kit. Every immunoSEQ 96-well plate was sequenced on a separate single-read 150-cycle Illumina NextSeq 550 flow cell. The original pipeline was this. Because the immunoSEQ output held only junctional sequences and lacked quality scores, the filtering could not match the filtering applied to full-length reads. To assign V/J genes and CDR3, sequences were annotated against IMGT germline references using PyIR, a Python wrapper for IgBLAST v1.9. Reads were removed for weak V/J assignments (E-value above 1e-6), missing CDR3, stop codons, out-of-frame junctions, or ambiguous translated residues. V3J clonotypes were defined as sequences sharing an identical inferred V gene, J gene, and CDR3 amino acid sequence. To compute the percentage overlap between repertoires, the number of shared unique clonotypes was divided by the size of the smaller repertoire. Richness of each repertoire was evaluated using RTK rarefaction, the Chao1 estimator, and Recon v2.1 estimates of unobserved clonotypes. Imported from immuneACCESS, the table was reduced by TCRdb to in-frame sequences with V and J called. These copies leave out some clones; in studies compared against another copy, an unresolved V gene accounts for under half, and the cause of the remainder is not known. V, J and clone size are those of that table, while D and trimming were read from the DNA. The sample data list about 490,000 clones, and 70% to 85% of these were observed just once. The top ten clonotypes cover over 9.5% of the sample.

Its CDR3 holds 15 amino acids, cysteine through phenylalanine. The sequence is cut down to CDR3 DNA, 45 bases in frame from base 1. V and J lose 2 bases and 3 bases, and a span of 14 bases separates them. CDR1 and CDR2, per the germline V gene, are LGHNA and YNFKEQ. The donors were healthy, HIV-negative adults who had no recently reported acute infections or vaccinations. All donors were Caucasian adults living in Nashville, Tennessee, USA. For unsorted samples, approximately 89 million PBMCs were counted, and genomic DNA was extracted using the QIAamp DNA Blood Mini kit. Blood was collected by leukapheresis, and PBMCs were isolated by Ficoll-Histopaque density gradient centrifugation and then cryopreserved in liquid nitrogen vapor phase. This clone occurred once. Its target antigen remains unknown. One base away there is no much larger clone; base qualities are not given.

This TCR was recovered from a woman between 35 and 50 years old in good health. Some clones in this sample may be carry-over from other donors' samples. The chain employs TRBV4-2 and TRBJ2-7; TRBD2 is a weak D gene call, 5 bases matching. The specimen sequenced was PBMCs. In nucleotides, the sequence is TGTGCCAGCAGCCAACACCGGGATTCCGTCTACGAGCAGTACTTC. Its coded protein is CASSQHRDSVYEQYF.